Listed here is a single T cell receptor (beta chain). Its cognate antigen is unknown. These data are taken from a study of T cell responses to AZD1222 COVID-19 vaccine. This CDR3 has 15 amino acids. The trim removed 5 bases at V and 7 bases at J, leaving 9 bases unmatched. Germline CDR1 SGHTA, CDR2 FQGNSA. Some clones are missing from TCRdb's copy, which holds only in-frame ones; the method was immunoSEQ multiplex PCR. Of approximately 270,000 clones listed, approximately 94% are singletons. Study-wide points: Spike-wide coverage was observed for vaccine-associated CD4 TCRs, with dominant responses at 160-218 and 743-854. Seropositive status at baseline applied to only 6 or 7 AZD1222 recipients.

The receptor comes from an adult who received the AZD1222 COVID-19 vaccine. Specimen: peripheral blood, collected 28 days after the second AZD1222 dose. The gene calls are TRBV7-2 and TRBJ2-2; 8 nucleotides align to TRBD2. The CDR3: CASSPGGSGNGELFF. The CDR3 nucleotides are TGTGCCAGCAGCCCCGGGGGTAGCGGGAACGGGGAGCTGTTTTTT.